In its sample, the clone carrying this T cell receptor (beta chain) was seen a few times. As yet, its antigen is unknown. TCR beta libraries were prepared from cDNA with unique molecular identifiers. Each batch of about 0.9 to 10 million T cells produced around 460,000 cDNA molecules. TCRdb ran MiXCR on the PCR reads and lists one entry per CDR3 protein. Of roughly 580,000 distinct CDR3 sequences detected, around 47% appear once; the ten largest clones hold roughly 1.7%. The sample belongs to a study of post-analysis software for immune sequencing data. Findings of the study overall: Patients showed TRBV5-6, TRBV5-1 and TRBV20-1 among 4 or 5 TRBV segments more frequent than in controls. F-measure co-clustering was strong for batch-matched samples. Multiple sclerosis was associated with a significant reduction in normalized Chao1 diversity relative to controls.

This CDR3 is built from 14 residues. V was trimmed by 6 bases and J by 10 bases, leaving 16 bases between them. This chain links TRBV12-3 or TRBV12-4 with TRBJ1-6, with D hard to call. The TCR was taken from a girl between 5 and 17 years old with multiple sclerosis. The sample taken for sequencing was blood. The CDR3 spells CASRKHGFLSPLHF. The CDR3 DNA reads TGTGCCAGCAGAAAACACGGATTTCTGTCACCCCTCCACTTT.